Shown below are 8 T cell receptor beta chains from a single sample sequenced in a study of cytomegalovirus exposure and HLA in healthy donors. Primers included in the PCR were 60 Vbeta and 13 Jbeta primers. Produced via immunoSEQ multiplex PCR; TCRdb's table is partial and in-frame only. This table holds some 98,000 clones, under 85% found once. The sample taken for sequencing was PBMCs. These receptors were collected from a man aged 35-49 years in good health and CMV-seronegative.

The gene calls are TRBV11-3 and TRBJ1-1; D possibly corresponds to TRBD1 (6 bases). Germline V CDR1 and CDR2: SGHNT, YENEEA. The V end lost 3 bases, the J end lost 2 bases, and 10 bases lay between the germline ends. The CDR3 covers 14 residues. The CDR3 protein is CASSLQGTNTEAFF. CDR3 DNA: TGTGCCAGCAGCTTGCAGGGGACCAACACTGAAGCTTTCTTT.

The chain recombines TRBV5-1 with TRBJ2-2; D may be TRBD1 (6 bases). Trimming removed 4 bases from V and 2 bases from J, with 9 bases in between. CDR3 length: 14 amino acids. Germline V gives CDR1 SGHRS, CDR2 YFSETQ. The CDR3 loop is CASSQGQNTGELFF. CDR3 DNA sequence: TGCGCCAGCAGCCAGGGACAAAACACCGGGGAGCTGTTTTTT.

The chain is built from TRBV15 and TRBJ1-1; unclear D gene. Trimming stripped 1 base from V and 4 bases from J, with 16 bases between. The CDR3 is made up of 16 amino acids. CDR1 LNHNV and CDR2 YYDKDF come from the germline V gene (reference sequence). CDR3 bases: TGTGCCACCAGCAGAGGAGGTGAGCGTATGTTCACTGAAGCTTTCTTT. Translation: CATSRGGERMFTEAFF.

V is TRBV7-2 and J is TRBJ1-1, with a possible D match to TRBD1 (5 bases). The CDR3 runs to 15 residues. V lost 3 bases and J 1 base, leaving 12 bases between the germline ends. Germline V gene data show CDR1 as SGHTA and CDR2 as FQGNSA. CDR3 amino acids: CASSFVGATNTEAFF. The CDR3 DNA reads TGTGCCAGCAGCTTTGTAGGGGCTACGAACACTGAAGCTTTCTTT. Looking up the rest from reference TRBV7-2 and TRBJ1-1 gives the full variable domain: GAGVSQSPSNKVTEKGKDVELRCDPISGHTALYWYRQSLGQGLEFLIYFQGNSAPDKSGLPSDRFSAERTGGSVSTLTIQRTQQEDSAVYLCASSFVGATNTEAFFGQGTRLTVV.

The chain joins TRBV7-9 to TRBJ1-2, with D tentatively TRBD1 (5 bases). The V end lost 4 bases, the J end lost 0 bases, and 12 bases lay between the germline ends. The CDR3 length is 15 residues. Germline CDR1 is SEHNR and CDR2 is FQNEAQ (reference sequence). DNA of the CDR3: TGTGCCAGCAGCTCCGTGGACACCGCTAACTATGGCTACACCTTC. Its protein is CASSSVDTANYGYTF.

This rearrangement joins TRBV28 to TRBJ2-1, with D possibly TRBD2 on 6 matching bases. V was trimmed by 10 bases and J by 6 bases, leaving 25 bases between them. The CDR3 length is 16 residues. Germline CDR1 MDHEN, CDR2 SYDVKM. The CDR3 protein is CATRGLGGSGPNEQFF. CDR3 bases: TGTGCCACGAGGGGACTGGGTGGGAGTGGGCCCAATGAGCAGTTCTTC.

V and J are TRBV19 and TRBJ2-1; 8 nucleotides agree with TRBD1. This CDR3 is built from 15 residues. Germline lookup yields CDR1 LNHDA and CDR2 SQIVND (reference sequence). V lost 9 bases to trimming and J lost 6 bases; unmatched junction nucleotides: 13. The CDR3 region is CASNTRDRLFNEQFF. The CDR3 DNA reads TGTGCCAGCAATACCCGGGACAGGCTATTCAATGAGCAGTTCTTC.

J is TRBJ2-5 and V is TRBV20-1, with 7 bases aligning to TRBD2. The CDR3 sequence is 11 residues long. CDR1 and CDR2 (germline): DFQATT, SNEGSKA (reference sequence). Losses at the gene ends were 4 bases for V and 5 bases for J; bases not matched to a gene: 1. CDR3 protein: CSATGRETQYF. The CDR3, as DNA: TGCAGTGCTACCGGGAGGGAGACCCAGTACTTC.